The clone carrying this T cell receptor (beta chain) was recorded only once. Participants were aged about 18 to 100 years from roughly 26 US areas. The source of the sample is a study of blood T cell repertoires in COVID-19. This CDR3 region has 15 residues. Per the germline V gene, CDR1 is ENHRY and CDR2 is SYGVKD. Trimming stripped 4 bases from V and 4 bases from J, with 14 bases between. Repertoires were generated with immunoSEQ multiplex PCR, while TCRdb's copy carries only in-frame clones and drops some. The sample has roughly 340,000 clones; 80% to 90% are singletons. This chain connects TRBV10-3 to TRBJ1-5; D perhaps matches TRBD1 (5 bases). The sample was PBMCs or T cells enriched from blood (not recorded which). This clonotype was obtained from a man aged 18 to 30 who had recovered from COVID-19. The CDR3 coding sequence is TGTGCCATCAGTGCGGCCCTAGGGGCGAATCAGCCCCAGCATTTT. As protein: CAISAALGANQPQHF.